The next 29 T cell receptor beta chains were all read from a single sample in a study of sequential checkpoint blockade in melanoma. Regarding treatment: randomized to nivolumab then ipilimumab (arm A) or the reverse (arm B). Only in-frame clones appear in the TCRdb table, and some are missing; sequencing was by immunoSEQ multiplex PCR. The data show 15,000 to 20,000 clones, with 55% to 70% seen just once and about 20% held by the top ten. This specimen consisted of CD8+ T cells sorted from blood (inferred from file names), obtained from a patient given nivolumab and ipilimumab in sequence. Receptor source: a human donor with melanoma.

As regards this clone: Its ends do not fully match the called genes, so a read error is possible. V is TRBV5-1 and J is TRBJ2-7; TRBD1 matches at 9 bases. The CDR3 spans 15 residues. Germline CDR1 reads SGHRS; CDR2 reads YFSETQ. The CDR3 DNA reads TGCGCCCGCAGCGTAACAGGGGGCGCACCCTACGAGCAGTACTTC. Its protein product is CARSVTGGAPYEQYF.

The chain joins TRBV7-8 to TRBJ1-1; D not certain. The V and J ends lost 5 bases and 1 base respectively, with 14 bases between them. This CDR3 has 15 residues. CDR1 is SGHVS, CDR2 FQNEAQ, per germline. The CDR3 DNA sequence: TGTGCCAGCAGCAAACCCCGACTACAGAACACTGAAGCTTTCTTT. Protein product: CASSKPRLQNTEAFF.

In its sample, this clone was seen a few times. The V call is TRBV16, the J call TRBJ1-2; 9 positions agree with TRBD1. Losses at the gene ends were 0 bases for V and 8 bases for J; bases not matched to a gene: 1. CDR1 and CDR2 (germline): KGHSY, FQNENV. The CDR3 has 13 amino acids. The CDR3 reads CASSQSGTGGYTF. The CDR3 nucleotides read TGTGCCAGCAGCCAATCCGGGACAGGGGGCTACACCTTC. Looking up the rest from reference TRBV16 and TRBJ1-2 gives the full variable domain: GEEVAQTPKHLVRGEGQKAKLYCAPIKGHSYVFWYQQVLKNEFKFLISFQNENVFDETGMPKERFSAKCLPNSPCSLEIQATKLEDSAVYFCASSQSGTGGYTFGSGTRLTVV.

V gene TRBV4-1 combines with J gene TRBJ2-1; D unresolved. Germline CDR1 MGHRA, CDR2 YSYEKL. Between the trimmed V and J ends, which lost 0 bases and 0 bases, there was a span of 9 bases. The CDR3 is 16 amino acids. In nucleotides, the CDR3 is TGCGCCAGCAGCCAAGAAAGTGTCAGCTCCTACAATGAGCAGTTCTTC. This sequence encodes CASSQESVSSYNEQFF.

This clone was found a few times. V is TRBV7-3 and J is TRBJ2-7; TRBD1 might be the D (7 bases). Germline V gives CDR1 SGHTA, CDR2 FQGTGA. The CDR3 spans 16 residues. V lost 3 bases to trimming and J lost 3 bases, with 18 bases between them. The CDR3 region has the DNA TGTGCCAGCAGCTTTACGGCGGGACAGTTGGGCTACGAGCAGTACTTC. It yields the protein CASSFTAGQLGYEQYF. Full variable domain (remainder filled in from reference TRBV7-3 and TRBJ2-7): GAGVSQTPSNKVTEKGKYVELRCDPISGHTALYWYRQSLGQGPEFLIYFQGTGAADDSGLPNDRFFAVRPEGSVSTLKIQRTERGDSAVYLCASSFTAGQLGYEQYFGPGTRLTVT.

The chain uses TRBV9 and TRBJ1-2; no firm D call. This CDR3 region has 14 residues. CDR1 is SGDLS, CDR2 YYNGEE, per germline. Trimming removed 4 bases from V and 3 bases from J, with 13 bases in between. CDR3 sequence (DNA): TGTGCCAGCAGCCCCTTCCCGGGAGACTATGGCTACACCTTC. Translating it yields CASSPFPGDYGYTF.

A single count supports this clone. CDR3 loop: CASSPPYRDQTYGYTF. CDR3 DNA: TGTGCCAGCAGCCCACCCTACAGGGACCAGACCTATGGCTACACCTTC. This chain joins TRBV7-9 and TRBJ1-2; maybe TRBD1 (6 bases). Deletions cut 5 bases from V and 4 bases from J, with 20 bases between. The length of the CDR3 is 16 residues. Germline assignment: CDR1 SEHNR and CDR2 FQNEAQ (reference sequence).

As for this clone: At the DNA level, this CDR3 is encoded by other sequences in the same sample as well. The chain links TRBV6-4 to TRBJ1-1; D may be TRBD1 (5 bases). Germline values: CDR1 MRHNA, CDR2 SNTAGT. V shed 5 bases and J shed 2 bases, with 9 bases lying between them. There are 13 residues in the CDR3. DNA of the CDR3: TGTGCCAGCAGTAAAGGGGCAAACACTGAAGCTTTCTTT. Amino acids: CASSKGANTEAFF.

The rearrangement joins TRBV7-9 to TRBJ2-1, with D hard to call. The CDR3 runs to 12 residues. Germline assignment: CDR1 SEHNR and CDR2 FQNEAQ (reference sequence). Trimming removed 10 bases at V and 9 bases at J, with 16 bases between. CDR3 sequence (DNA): TGTGCCATCGACAATACCCATTTTGAGCAGTTCTTC. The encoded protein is CAIDNTHFEQFF.

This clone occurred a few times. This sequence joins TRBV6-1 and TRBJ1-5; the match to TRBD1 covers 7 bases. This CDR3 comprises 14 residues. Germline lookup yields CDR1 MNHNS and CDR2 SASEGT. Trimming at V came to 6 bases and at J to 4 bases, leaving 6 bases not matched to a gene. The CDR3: CASRTTGRNQPQHF. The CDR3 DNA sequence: TGTGCCAGCAGAACGACAGGGCGAAATCAGCCCCAGCATTTT.

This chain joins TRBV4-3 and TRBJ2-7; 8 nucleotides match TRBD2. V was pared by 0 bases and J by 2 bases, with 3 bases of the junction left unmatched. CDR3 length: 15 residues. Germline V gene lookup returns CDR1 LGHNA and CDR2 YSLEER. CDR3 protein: CASSQEAGDPYEQYF. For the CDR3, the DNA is TGCGCCAGCAGCCAAGAAGCGGGGGATCCCTACGAGCAGTACTTC.

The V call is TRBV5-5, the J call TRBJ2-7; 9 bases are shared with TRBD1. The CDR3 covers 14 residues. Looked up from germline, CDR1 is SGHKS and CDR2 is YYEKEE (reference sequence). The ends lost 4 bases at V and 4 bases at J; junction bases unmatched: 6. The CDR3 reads CASSAGTGPYEQYF. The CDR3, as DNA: TGTGCCAGCAGCGCCGGGACAGGGCCATACGAGCAGTACTTC.

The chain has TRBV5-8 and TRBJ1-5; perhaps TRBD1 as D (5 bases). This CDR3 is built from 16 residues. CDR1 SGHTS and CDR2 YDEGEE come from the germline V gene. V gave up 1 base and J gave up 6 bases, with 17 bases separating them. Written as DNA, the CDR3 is TGTGCCAGCAGCTTGATCGCGGGGCTTAAGGGTCAGCCCCAGCATTTT. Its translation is CASSLIAGLKGQPQHF.

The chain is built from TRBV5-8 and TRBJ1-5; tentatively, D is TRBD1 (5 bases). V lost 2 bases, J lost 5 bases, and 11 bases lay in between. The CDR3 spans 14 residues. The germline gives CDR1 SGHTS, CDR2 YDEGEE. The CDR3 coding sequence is TGTGCCAGCAGCTTAACAGGTACCTATCAGCCCCAGCATTTT. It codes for CASSLTGTYQPQHF.

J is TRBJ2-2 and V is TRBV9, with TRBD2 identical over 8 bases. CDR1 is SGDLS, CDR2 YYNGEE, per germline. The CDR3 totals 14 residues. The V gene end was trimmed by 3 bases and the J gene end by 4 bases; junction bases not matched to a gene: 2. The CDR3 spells CASSAGGGTGELFF. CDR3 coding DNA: TGTGCCAGCAGCGCGGGAGGGGGCACCGGGGAGCTGTTTTTT.

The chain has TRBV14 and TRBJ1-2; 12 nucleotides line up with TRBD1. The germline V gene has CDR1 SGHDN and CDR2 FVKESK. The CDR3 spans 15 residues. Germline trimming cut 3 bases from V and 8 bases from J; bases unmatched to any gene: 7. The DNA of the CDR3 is TGTGCCAGCAGCCAGGGGACAGGGGGCTACTGGGGCTACACCTTC. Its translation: CASSQGTGGYWGYTF.

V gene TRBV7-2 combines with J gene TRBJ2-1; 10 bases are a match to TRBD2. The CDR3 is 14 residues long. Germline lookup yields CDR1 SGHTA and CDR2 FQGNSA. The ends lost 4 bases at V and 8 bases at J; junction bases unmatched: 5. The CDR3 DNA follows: TGTGCCAGCAGCTCTAGCGGGAGACCCTATGAGCAGTTCTTC. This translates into CASSSSGRPYEQFF.

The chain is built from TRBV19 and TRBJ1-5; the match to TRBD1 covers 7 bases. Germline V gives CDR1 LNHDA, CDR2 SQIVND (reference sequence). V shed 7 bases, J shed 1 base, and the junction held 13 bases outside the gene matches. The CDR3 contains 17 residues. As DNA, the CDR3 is TGTGCCAGTAATAAGTATCTCGACAGGGACAGCAATCAGCCCCAGCATTTT. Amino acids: CASNKYLDRDSNQPQHF.

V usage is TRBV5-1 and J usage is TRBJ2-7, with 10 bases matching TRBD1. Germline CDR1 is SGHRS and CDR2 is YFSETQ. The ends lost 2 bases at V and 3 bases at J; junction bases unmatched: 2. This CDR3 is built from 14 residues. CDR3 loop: CASSFGTGVYEQYF. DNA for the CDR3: TGCGCCAGCAGCTTCGGGACAGGGGTCTACGAGCAGTACTTC.

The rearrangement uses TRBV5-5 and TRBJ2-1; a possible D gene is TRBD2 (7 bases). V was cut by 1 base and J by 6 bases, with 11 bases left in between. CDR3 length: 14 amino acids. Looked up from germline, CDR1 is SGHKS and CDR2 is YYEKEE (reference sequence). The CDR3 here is CASSLRRGGNEQFF. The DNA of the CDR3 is TGTGCCAGCAGCTTGCGTAGGGGGGGCAATGAGCAGTTCTTC.

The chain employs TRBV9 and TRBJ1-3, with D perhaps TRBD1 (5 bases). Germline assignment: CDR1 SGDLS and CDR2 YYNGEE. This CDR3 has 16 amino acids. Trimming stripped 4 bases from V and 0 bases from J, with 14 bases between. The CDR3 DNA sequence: TGTGCCAGCAGCCCCTGGGGCGGGAACTCTGGAAACACCATATATTTT. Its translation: CASSPWGGNSGNTIYF.

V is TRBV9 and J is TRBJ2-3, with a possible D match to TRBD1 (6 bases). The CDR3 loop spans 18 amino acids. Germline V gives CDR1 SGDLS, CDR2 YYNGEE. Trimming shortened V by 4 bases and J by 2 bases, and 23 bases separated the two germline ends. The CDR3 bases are TGTGCCAGCAGCCAGAGGGTTCGTAAGAGGGGACACACAGATACGCAGTATTTT. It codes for CASSQRVRKRGHTDTQYF.

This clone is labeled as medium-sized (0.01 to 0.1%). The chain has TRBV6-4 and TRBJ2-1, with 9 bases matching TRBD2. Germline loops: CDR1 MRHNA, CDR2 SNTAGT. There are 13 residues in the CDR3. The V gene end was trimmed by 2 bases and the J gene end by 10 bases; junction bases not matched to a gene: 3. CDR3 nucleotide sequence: TGTGCCAGCAGTGACGGGCTAGCGGGAGAGCAGTTCTTC. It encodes CASSDGLAGEQFF.

In nucleotides, the CDR3 is TGCGCCAGCAGTGAGTCCGGGACAGGGGACTACAATGAGCAGTTCTTC. Protein: CASSESGTGDYNEQFF. The V call is TRBV10-1, the J call TRBJ2-1; 10 bases are a match to TRBD1. Germline values: CDR1 WNHNN, CDR2 SYGVQD (reference sequence). This CDR3 comprises 16 residues. The V segment lost 0 bases and the J segment 3 bases; nucleotides outside the gene matches: 2.

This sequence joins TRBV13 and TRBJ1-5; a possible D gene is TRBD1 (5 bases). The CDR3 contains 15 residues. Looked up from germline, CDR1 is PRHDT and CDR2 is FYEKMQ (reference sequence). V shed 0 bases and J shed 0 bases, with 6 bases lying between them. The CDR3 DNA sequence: TGTGCCAGCAGCTTAGGACAGGCTAGCAATCAGCCCCAGCATTTT. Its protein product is CASSLGQASNQPQHF.

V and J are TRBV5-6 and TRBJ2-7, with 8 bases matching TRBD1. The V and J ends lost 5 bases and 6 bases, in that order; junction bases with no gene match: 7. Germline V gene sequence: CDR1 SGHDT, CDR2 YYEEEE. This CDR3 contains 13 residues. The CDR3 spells CASRSGTGVEQYF. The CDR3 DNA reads TGTGCCAGCAGGTCCGGGACAGGAGTCGAGCAGTACTTC.

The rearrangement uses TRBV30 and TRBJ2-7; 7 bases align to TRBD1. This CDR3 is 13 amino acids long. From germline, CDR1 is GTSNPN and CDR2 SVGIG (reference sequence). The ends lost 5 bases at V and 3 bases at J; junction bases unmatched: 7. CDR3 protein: CAWESRDSYEQYF. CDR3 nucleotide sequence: TGTGCCTGGGAATCCCGGGACAGCTACGAGCAGTACTTC. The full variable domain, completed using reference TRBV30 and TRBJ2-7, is SQTIHQWPATLVQPVGSPLSLECTVEGTSNPNLYWYRQAAGRGLQLLFYSVGIGQISSEVPQNLSASRPQDRQFILSSKKLLLSDSGFYLCAWESRDSYEQYFGPGTRLTVT.

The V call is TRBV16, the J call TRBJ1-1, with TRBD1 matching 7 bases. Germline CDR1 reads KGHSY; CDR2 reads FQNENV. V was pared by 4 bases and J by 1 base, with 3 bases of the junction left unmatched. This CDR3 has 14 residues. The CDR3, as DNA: TGTGCCAGCAGCCCCGGGACAGCGAACACTGAAGCTTTCTTT. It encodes CASSPGTANTEAFF.

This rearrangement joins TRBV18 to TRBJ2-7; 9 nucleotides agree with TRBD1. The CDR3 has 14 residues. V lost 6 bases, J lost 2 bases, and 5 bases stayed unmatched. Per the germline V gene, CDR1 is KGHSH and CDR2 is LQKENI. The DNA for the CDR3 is TGTGCCAGCTCCGCGGGGACAGGGACCTACGAGCAGTACTTC. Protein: CASSAGTGTYEQYF.